Included here is one TCR beta chain sequence, with context. This CDR3 comprises 15 residues. Germline trimming cut 4 bases from V and 2 bases from J; bases unmatched to any gene: 5. CDR1 is SNHLY and CDR2 is FYNNEI in the germline V gene. Recovery among Cohort 3 donors was established by two negative PCRs, clearance, or symptom resolution. These data originate in a study of blood T cell repertoires in COVID-19. Sequenced by immunoSEQ multiplex PCR; TCRdb stores in-frame clones only, minus some. Of a few hundred thousand clones listed, 70% to 90% are singletons. The sequence derives from a man between 25 and 39 years old who had recovered from COVID-19. The sample consisted of PBMCs or T cells enriched from blood (not recorded which). The V call is TRBV2, the J call TRBJ2-3; 8 bases are a match to TRBD2. DNA for the CDR3: TGTGCCAGCAGTGGCGGACTAGCAGACACAGATACGCAGTATTTT. Its protein product is CASSGGLADTDTQYF.